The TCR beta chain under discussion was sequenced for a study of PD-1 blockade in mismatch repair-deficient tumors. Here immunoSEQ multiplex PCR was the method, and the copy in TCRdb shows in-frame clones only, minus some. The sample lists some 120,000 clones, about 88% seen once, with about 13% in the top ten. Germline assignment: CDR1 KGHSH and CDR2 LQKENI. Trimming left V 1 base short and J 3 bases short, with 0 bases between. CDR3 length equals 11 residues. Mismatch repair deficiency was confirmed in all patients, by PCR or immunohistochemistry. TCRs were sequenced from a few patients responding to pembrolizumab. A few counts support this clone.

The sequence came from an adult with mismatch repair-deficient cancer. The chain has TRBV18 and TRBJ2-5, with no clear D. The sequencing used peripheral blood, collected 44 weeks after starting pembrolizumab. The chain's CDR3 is CASSPQETQYF. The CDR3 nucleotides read TGTGCCAGCTCACCACAAGAGACCCAGTACTTC.